The clone carrying this TCR beta chain is deemed medium-sized. Described time point: sample taken at primary tumor resection. This CDR3 spans 13 amino acids. J gave up 5 bases and V 3 bases, and 1 base lay outside the gene matches. CDR1 and CDR2 from the germline V gene are MGHDK and SYGVNS. The data belong to a study of spatial heterogeneity in lung cancer. TCRdb used MiXCR to reprocess the 5' RACE reads, holding one entry per CDR3 protein. The data show several thousand distinct CDR3 sequences, less than 6.5% seen once. The chain couples TRBV25-1 to TRBJ1-2, with 9 bases matching TRBD1. Sample: normal lung tissue next to the tumor, taken at surgery. The source is a female donor with early-stage non-small cell lung cancer. This chain's CDR3 is CASSDGTGYGYTF. CDR3 sequence (DNA): TGTGCCAGCAGTGATGGGACAGGGTATGGCTACACCTTC.